The clone carrying this TCR beta chain was recorded a few times. No antigen is known for it. This sample was taken from a study of identical twins. Study results and caveats: Excess sharing between twins was weaker in beta out-of-frame sequences. Models underestimated how often monozygotic twins shared out-of-frame TCR alpha.

This CDR3 is built from 17 residues. A universal primer site was added by template switching, and unique molecular identifiers were carried by the cDNA. A single record per CDR3 protein comes from TCRdb applying MiXCR to the 5' RACE reads. The sample consists of more than 1.5 million distinct CDR3 sequences, about 30% of them appearing once. Sequencing used cord blood. The genes are TRBV21-1 and TRBJ1-1. TRBV21-1 is annotated as a pseudogene. The TCR was taken from a newborn girl in good health. The DNA of the CDR3 is TGTGCCAGCAGCAAAGGAGAAACAGATGGTTTGAACACTGAAGCTTTCTTT. Translated, it gives CASSKGETDGLNTEAFF.